Below, one TCR beta chain is given with its context. Antigen: not known. At one end, the junction sequence differs from germline, possibly due to a read error. The sample originates from a study of PD-1 blockade in classical Hodgkin lymphoma. Study details: On a schedule of every 2 weeks, patients received nivolumab 3 mg/kg intravenously.

The V gene's germline CDR1 is SNHLY and CDR2 FYNNEI. The CDR3 has 13 residues. Time point here: cycle 4 day 1 (C4D1), after 5 to 7 weeks of nivolumab. Every patient relapsed after autologous stem cell transplantation, and brentuximab vedotin exposure varied. Relapsed/refractory classical Hodgkin lymphoma patients had complete, partial or progressive responses. Repertoires were generated with immunoSEQ multiplex PCR, while TCRdb's copy carries only in-frame clones and drops some. The table lists roughly 42,000 clones, about two thirds of them singletons. Study conclusions and caveats: In CD4+ cells, TCR diversity went up significantly by C4D1, but in CD8+ cells it did not. Newly diagnosed patients and complete responders had comparable diversity at baseline.

The chain is built from TRBV2 and TRBJ1-2; no clear D gene. Material: peripheral blood mononuclear cells (PBMCs), obtained before the fourth cycle of nivolumab. This receptor was obtained from a human donor with classical Hodgkin lymphoma. CDR3 region: CASRDPGIDGYAF. The CDR3 DNA is TGTGCCAGCAGGGATCCCGGGATAGATGGCTACGCCTTC.